This TCR beta chain appears in the sequencing data of a study of T cells in Graves' hyperthyroidism and ophthalmopathy (dated by TCRdb to the late 2010s). For the study in its entirety: Peripheral blood was sampled at the time of initial diagnosis, prior to any treatment. An independent validation cohort of under 20 hyperthyroidism patients and 17 patients who later progressed to ophthalmopathy tested prospective prediction of ophthalmopathy. The 100 or so discovery patients were divided at random into training and test sets in a 7:3 ratio. The paper reports TCR Vbeta CDR3 sequencing of roughly 140 peripheral blood samples: fewer than 50 ophthalmopathy, fewer than 80 hyperthyroidism and around 17 progressor patients. After blood sampling, hyperthyroidism patients were treated with methimazole at a starting dose of 30 mg daily, and ophthalmopathy patients were treated with high-dose intravenous methylprednisolone. The study also compared thyroid tissue and blood T-cell repertoires from roughly 6 Graves' hyperthyroidism patients. A discovery cohort of roughly 96 patients, approximately 45 with Graves' ophthalmopathy and 57 with stable Graves' hyperthyroidism, was used to find distinguishing TCR V-J signatures.

In its sample, this clonotype was seen many times. Its antigen target is currently unknown. Nothing much larger sits one base from this clone, and base qualities are not available. In the ophthalmopathy patients, disease was moderately to severely active, with a Clinical Activity Score of 3 or more, a NOSPECS grade of 4 or more, and a duration of less than 3 months. Patients with uncontrolled infections, other autoimmune diseases, pregnancy or lactation were excluded. Clinical symptoms, serum thyroxine and TRAb, thyroid ultrasound, and orbital computed tomography formed the basis for the diagnoses. PBMCs were separated from around 9.1 ml of fresh peripheral blood using Ficoll-Paque density gradient centrifugation. Total RNA was extracted with Trizol reagent, and quality was checked on an Agilent 2100 Bioanalyzer. Beyond this particular receptor, the publication reports: During validation, the model predicted progression to ophthalmopathy a median of roughly 7.1 months ahead of onset, with just under 71% sensitivity and around 73% specificity. Sample size was not statistically predetermined, and investigators were not blinded to group allocation. A 13 V-J signature model separated ophthalmopathy from stable hyperthyroidism, with over 85% sensitivity and roughly 84% specificity in cross-validation and 80%/75% in testing. Most expanded thyroid clonotypes (frequency above 0.001) were also detected in blood, a finding suggesting that blood repertoires may reflect thyroid immune responses.

Amplification of TCR beta CDR3 regions was carried out from RNA transcripts. The TCR CDR3 was subjected to a first round of RT-PCR using the HTBI primer set and the Qiagen OneStep RT-PCR kit. Libraries were constructed in a second round of multiplex PCR, after which size selection and purification were performed. Paired-end sequencing of the libraries was performed with 100 bp reads on an Illumina HiSeq2000. As for the authors' bioinformatics: SOAPnuke was used to process the raw data, throwing out any read that contained adapters or uncalled bases, had a mean Phred below 15, or lacked an exact constant-primer or identifier match. High-quality paired reads were merged with COPE v1.2.5, and unique nucleotide sequences were defined as clonotypes. MiTCR v1.1 was used to align the clonotypes against IMGT TRBV, TRBD and TRBJ reference segments. Analysis was restricted to V-J combinations with a frequency above 0.0001, which covered roughly 99% of repertoires. The TCS score was defined as the ratio of F50 (clonal expansion) to E x V (chaos), calculated using BLOSUM62-based TCRdist between CDR3 peptides within each V-J. Welch's t-statistics and random forest reduced 514 V-J features to 13, which were used in a naive Bayes classifier (R e1071). Clones were called with MiXCR by TCRdb after fastp trimmed the public reads at Q25, and only in-frame beta chains were retained. Every distinct CDR3 protein forms one entry, paired with its most common genes and DNA. In this record, the V and J calls reflect TCRdb's handling and not the investigators' own analysis. Here the sample has about 410,000 distinct CDR3 sequences; roughly 15% occur a single time. The ten largest clones take up around a fifth of the sample.

V ends up 5 bases short and J 7 bases short, with an unmatched junction base count of 12. Reading from cysteine to phenylalanine, the CDR3 counts 16 amino acids. This entry keeps only the CDR3 DNA: 48 bases, framed from base 1. For CDR1 and CDR2, the germline V gene (reference sequence) lists MNHEY and SMNVEV. In this chain, TRBV27 is recombined with TRBJ2-1, with 9 bases matching TRBD1. This receptor was identified in a woman under 40 with Graves' ophthalmopathy. Sequencing input: blood. Here the CDR3 is given as CASSPRQGTGPNEQFF. The DNA sequence is TGTGCCAGCAGTCCACGCCAGGGGACAGGGCCAAATGAGCAGTTCTTC.